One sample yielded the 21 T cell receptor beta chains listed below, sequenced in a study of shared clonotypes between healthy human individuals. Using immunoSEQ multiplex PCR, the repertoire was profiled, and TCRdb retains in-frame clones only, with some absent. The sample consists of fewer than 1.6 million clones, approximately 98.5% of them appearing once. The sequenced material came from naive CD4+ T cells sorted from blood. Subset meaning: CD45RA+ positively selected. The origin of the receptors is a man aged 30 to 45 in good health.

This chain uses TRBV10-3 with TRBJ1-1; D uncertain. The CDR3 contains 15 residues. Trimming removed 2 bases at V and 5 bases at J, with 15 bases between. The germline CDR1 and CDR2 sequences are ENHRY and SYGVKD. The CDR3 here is CAISEREIGVTEAFF. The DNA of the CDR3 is TGTGCCATCAGTGAGAGGGAAATTGGGGTTACTGAAGCTTTCTTT.

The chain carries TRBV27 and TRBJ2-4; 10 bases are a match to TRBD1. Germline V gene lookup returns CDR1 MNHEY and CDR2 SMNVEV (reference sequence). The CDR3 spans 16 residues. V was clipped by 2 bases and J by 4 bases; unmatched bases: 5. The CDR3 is CASSLSRGQGKNIQYF. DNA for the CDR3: TGTGCCAGCAGTTTAAGTCGGGGACAGGGGAAAAACATTCAGTACTTC.

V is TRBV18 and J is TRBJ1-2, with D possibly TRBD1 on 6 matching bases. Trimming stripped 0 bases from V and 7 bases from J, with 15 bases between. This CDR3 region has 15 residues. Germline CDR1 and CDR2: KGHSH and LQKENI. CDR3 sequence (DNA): TGTGCCAGCTCACCACCGGGCAGGGGATACTCTGGCTACACCTTC. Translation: CASSPPGRGYSGYTF.

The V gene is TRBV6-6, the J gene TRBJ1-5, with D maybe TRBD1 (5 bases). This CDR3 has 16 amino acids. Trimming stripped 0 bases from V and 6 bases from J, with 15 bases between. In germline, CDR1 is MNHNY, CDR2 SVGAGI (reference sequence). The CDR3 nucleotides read TGTGCCAGCAGTTACTCACCCGGGGGTATTGCTCAGCCCCAGCATTTT. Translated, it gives CASSYSPGGIAQPQHF.

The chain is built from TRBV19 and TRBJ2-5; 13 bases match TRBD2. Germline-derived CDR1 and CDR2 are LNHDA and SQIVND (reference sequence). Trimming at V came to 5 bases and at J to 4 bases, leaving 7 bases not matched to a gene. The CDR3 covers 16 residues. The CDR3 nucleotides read TGTGCCAGTAGTCTAACTAGCGGGAGGGCCGGAGAGACCCAGTACTTC. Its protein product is CASSLTSGRAGETQYF.

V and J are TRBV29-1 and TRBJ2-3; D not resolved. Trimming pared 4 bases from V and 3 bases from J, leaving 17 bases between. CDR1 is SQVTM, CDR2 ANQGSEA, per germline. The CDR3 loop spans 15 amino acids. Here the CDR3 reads CSVVLGSGLTDTQYF. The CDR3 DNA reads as TGCAGCGTTGTTCTCGGCAGTGGGTTGACAGATACGCAGTATTTT.

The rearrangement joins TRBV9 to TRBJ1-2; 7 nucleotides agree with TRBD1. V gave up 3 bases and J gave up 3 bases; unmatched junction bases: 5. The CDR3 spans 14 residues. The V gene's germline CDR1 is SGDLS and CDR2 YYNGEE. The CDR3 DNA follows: TGTGCCAGCAGCGCGACAGGGTATGACTATGGCTACACCTTC. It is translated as CASSATGYDYGYTF.

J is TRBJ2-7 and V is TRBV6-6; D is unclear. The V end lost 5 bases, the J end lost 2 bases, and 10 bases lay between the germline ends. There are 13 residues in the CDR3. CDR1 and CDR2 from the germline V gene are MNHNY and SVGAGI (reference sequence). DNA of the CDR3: TGTGCCAGCAGTCCGGATCCGGCCTACGAGCAGTACTTC. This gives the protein CASSPDPAYEQYF.

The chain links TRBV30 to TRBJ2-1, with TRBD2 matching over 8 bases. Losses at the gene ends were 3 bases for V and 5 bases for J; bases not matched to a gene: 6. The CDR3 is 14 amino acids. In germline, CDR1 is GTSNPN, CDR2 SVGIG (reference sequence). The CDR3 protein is CAWRRTSRDNEQFF. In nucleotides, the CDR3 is TGTGCCTGGAGAAGGACTAGCCGAGACAATGAGCAGTTCTTC.

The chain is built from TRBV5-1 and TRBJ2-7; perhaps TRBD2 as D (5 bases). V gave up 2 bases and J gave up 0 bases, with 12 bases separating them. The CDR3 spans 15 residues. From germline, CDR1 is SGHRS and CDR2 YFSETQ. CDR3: CASSLGAANSYEQYF. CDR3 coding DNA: TGCGCCAGCAGCTTAGGAGCGGCAAACTCCTACGAGCAGTACTTC.

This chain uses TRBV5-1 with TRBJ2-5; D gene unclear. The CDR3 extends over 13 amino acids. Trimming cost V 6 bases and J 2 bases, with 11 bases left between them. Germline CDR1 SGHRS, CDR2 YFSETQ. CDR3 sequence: CASTLMDQETQYF. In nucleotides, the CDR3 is TGCGCCAGCACCCTAATGGATCAAGAGACCCAGTACTTC.

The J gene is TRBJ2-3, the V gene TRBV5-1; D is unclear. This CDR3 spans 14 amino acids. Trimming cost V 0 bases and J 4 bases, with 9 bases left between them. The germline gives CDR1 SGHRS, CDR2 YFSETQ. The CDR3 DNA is TGCGCCAGCAGCTTGGGTCAGAGGTCAGATACGCAGTATTTT. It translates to CASSLGQRSDTQYF.

The CDR3 loop reads CSAVLQETQYF. The DNA of the CDR3 is TGCAGTGCTGTACTCCAAGAGACCCAGTACTTC. The chain is built from TRBV20-1 and TRBJ2-5; unclear D gene. The germline V gene has CDR1 DFQATT and CDR2 SNEGSKA (reference sequence). The CDR3 consists of 11 residues. V dropped 5 bases and J dropped 1 base, with 5 bases sitting between them.

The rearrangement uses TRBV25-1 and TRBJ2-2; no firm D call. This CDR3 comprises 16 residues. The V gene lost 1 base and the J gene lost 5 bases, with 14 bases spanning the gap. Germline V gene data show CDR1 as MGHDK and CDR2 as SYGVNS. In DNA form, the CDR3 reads TGTGCCAGCAGTGAATTCTCTTCCTCCGTAACCGGGGAGCTGTTTTTT. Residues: CASSEFSSSVTGELFF.

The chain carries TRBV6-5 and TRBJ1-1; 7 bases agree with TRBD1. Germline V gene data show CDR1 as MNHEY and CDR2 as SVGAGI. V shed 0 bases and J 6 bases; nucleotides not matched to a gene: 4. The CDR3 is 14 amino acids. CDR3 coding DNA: TGTGCCAGCAGTTACTCGACAGGGCCCTCTGAAGCTTTCTTT. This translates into CASSYSTGPSEAFF.

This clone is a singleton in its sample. CDR3 in amino acids: CASSQRNEQFF. The CDR3 DNA sequence: TGTGCCAGCAGCCAGAGGAATGAGCAGTTCTTC. The chain couples TRBV7-9 to TRBJ2-1; D is undetermined. The CDR3 consists of 11 residues. Germline CDR1 is SEHNR and CDR2 is FQNEAQ (reference sequence). V lost 5 bases to trimming and J lost 7 bases, with 6 bases between them.

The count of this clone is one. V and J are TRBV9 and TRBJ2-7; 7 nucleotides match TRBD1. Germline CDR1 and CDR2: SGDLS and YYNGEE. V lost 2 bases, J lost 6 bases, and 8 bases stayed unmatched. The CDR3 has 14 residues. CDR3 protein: CASSVSGQNSEQYF. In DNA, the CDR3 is TGTGCCAGCAGCGTTTCGGGACAGAACTCCGAGCAGTACTTC.

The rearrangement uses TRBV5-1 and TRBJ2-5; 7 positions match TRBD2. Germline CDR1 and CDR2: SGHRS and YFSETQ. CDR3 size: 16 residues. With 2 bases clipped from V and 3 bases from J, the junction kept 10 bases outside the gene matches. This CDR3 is CASSLGGGGREETQYF. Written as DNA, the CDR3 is TGCGCCAGCAGCTTAGGTGGTGGCGGGAGAGAAGAGACCCAGTACTTC.

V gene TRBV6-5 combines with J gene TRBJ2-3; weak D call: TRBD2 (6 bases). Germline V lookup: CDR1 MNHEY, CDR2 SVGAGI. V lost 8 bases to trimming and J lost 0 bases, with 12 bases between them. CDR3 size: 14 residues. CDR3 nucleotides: TGTGCCAGCCGGGAGCGCCTAAGCACAGATACGCAGTATTTT. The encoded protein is CASRERLSTDTQYF.

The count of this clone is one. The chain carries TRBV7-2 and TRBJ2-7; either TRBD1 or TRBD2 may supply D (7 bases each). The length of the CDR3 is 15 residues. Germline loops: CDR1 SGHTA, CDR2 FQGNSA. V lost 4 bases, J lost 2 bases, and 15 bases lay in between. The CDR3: CASSYQGGRTYEQYF. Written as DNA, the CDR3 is TGTGCCAGCAGCTACCAGGGGGGGCGTACCTACGAGCAGTACTTC.

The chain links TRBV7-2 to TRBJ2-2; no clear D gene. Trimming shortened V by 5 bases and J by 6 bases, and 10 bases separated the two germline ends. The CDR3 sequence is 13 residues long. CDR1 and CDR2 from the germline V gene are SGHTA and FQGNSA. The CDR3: CASSRRGAGELFF. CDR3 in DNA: TGTGCCAGCAGCCGCCGTGGGGCCGGGGAGCTGTTTTTT.